This TCR beta chain was sequenced in a study of tumor-infiltrating lymphocytes in primary liver carcinoma. The study's findings and limits: Top-250-clone fractions were significantly higher in tumors than in blood (p = 0.039).

A primer in the constant region served to generate TCR beta cDNA from 450 to 600 ng of total RNA. What produced the TCR beta libraries was three nested multiplex PCR rounds using slightly modified ARM-PCR. The first two PCR rounds, around 11 cycles each, used TRBV1-TRBV30 forward primers and a C-beta reverse primer. Each CDR3 protein is one row after TCRdb ran MiXCR on the multiplex PCR reads. The data hold some 200,000 distinct CDR3 sequences, with approximately 64% observed a single time. Unsorted whole blood supplied the blood RNA, and germline DNA was isolated too. Of note for this clonotype: The antigen is unknown. This CDR3 fails to terminate in the conserved phenylalanine or tryptophan, so it likely reflects a read error.

This CDR3 is built from 14 residues. V lost 4 bases, J lost 9 bases, and 16 bases lay in between. Per germline, CDR1 SQVTM and CDR2 ANQGSEA. Sequencing used peripheral blood. The chain links TRBV29-1 to TRBJ1-6; D remains unclear. The origin of this receptor is a woman aged 55-70 years with primary liver carcinoma and hepatitis B virus infection. CDR3: CSVVLGRKGSPLHL. CDR3 bases: TGCAGCGTTGTTCTCGGGAGGAAGGGTTCACCCCTCCACTTA.